This TCR beta chain appears in the sequencing data of a study of T-cell reconstitution after alpha-beta-depleted transplantation in children. Whole-study findings and limits: Reportedly, alpha-beta T cells present about two months post-transplant originated from several hundred expanded clones of graft origin. Diversity and T-cell counts at one year after transplant derived mostly from new T cells.

For TCRbeta, the library was prepared with unique molecular identifiers. TCRdb re-analysed the PCR reads in MiXCR, keeping a single row per CDR3 protein. The data show about 900,000 distinct CDR3 sequences, under 30% seen once. Losses at the gene ends were 6 bases for V and 0 bases for J; bases not matched to a gene: 8. In germline, CDR1 is MDHEN, CDR2 SYDVKM. This CDR3 is 17 amino acids long. This clonotype was observed a few times. Its specificity is not known. The chain is built from TRBV28 and TRBJ2-7, with 13 bases matching TRBD2. The starting material was PBMCs, mostly from graft donor cells, obtained 360 days after TCRalphabeta/CD19-depleted stem cell transplant. The TCR comes from a boy under two years old who had a stem cell transplant for SCID, so the T cells may come from the graft donor. The CDR3 DNA reads as TGTGCCAGCAGCCGCTCTGGACTAGCGGGGGACTCCTACGAGCAGTACTTC. This codes for CASSRSGLAGDSYEQYF.